The T cell receptor (beta chain) under discussion was sequenced for a study of human T cells and chemical hapten exposure. V lost 5 bases, J lost 3 bases, and 25 bases lay in between. Germline CDR1 LNHNV, CDR2 YYDKDF (reference sequence). CDR3 length: 18 residues. In TCRdb, the RACE reads were re-called with MiXCR into one record per CDR3 protein. The table includes about 380,000 distinct CDR3 sequences, 5.1% detected once. Indicated time point: pre-sensitization, week 0. Treatment defined: therapeutic diphenylcyclopropenone sensitization with weekly scalp DPC. This clonotype appeared a few times. The V and J genes are TRBV15 and TRBJ1-1, with D perhaps matching TRBD1 (6 bases). The origin of this receptor is a woman between 45 and 65 years old with alopecia areata. Some clones in this sample may be carry-over from other donors' samples. This material consisted of whole blood, taken in connection with sensitization to the hapten diphenylcyclopropenone (DPC). This CDR3 reads CATSERGGGRKVDTEAFF. CDR3 nucleotides: TGTGCCACCAGCGAGAGGGGGGGCGGAAGAAAGGTAGACACTGAAGCTTTCTTT.